This TCR beta chain was found in a study of T cell clones after liver transplantation. Study information: Tolerant meant at least one year fully off immunosuppression without liver enzymes above twice normal.

The germline gives CDR1 SGHNT, CDR2 YYREEE (reference sequence). Trimming at V came to 0 bases and at J to 7 bases, leaving 2 bases not matched to a gene. The CDR3 extends over 16 amino acids. Profiled with immunoSEQ multiplex PCR; TCRdb holds only in-frame clones, not every one. The sample carries 70,000 to 80,000 clones, around nine tenths recorded once. The clonotype was recovered from a human donor who received a liver transplant. The sequenced sample was CD4+ T cells from blood, obtained before liver transplant. The chain joins TRBV5-4 to TRBJ2-1; 15 bases match TRBD2. The DNA for the CDR3 is TGTGCCAGCAGCTTGGGAGGGACTAGCGGGAGGAATGAGCAGTTCTTC. It translates to CASSLGGTSGRNEQFF.